This T cell receptor beta chain is from a study of shared clonotypes between healthy human individuals. This clone has more than one count but fewer than ten. Assay execution took place at the deep level. Bulk PBMC genomic DNA spanned ten immunoSEQ deep plates. TCRdb's table, derived via immunoSEQ multiplex PCR, lists solely in-frame clones and lacks some. Of about 510,000 clones listed, 79% were seen once; the top ten hold over 10%. Germline V gene data show CDR1 as SGHDN and CDR2 as FVKESK. Trimming removed 5 bases at V and 2 bases at J, with 7 bases between. This CDR3 is built from 13 residues. Input material: PBMCs. The gene calls are TRBV14 and TRBJ2-1; D possibly corresponds to TRBD1 (6 bases). The TCR comes from a woman between 40 and 55 years old in good health. Some clones in this sample may be carry-over from other donors' samples. The CDR3 sequence: CASSRTAYNEQFF. The CDR3 DNA is TGTGCCAGCAGCAGGACAGCCTACAATGAGCAGTTCTTC.